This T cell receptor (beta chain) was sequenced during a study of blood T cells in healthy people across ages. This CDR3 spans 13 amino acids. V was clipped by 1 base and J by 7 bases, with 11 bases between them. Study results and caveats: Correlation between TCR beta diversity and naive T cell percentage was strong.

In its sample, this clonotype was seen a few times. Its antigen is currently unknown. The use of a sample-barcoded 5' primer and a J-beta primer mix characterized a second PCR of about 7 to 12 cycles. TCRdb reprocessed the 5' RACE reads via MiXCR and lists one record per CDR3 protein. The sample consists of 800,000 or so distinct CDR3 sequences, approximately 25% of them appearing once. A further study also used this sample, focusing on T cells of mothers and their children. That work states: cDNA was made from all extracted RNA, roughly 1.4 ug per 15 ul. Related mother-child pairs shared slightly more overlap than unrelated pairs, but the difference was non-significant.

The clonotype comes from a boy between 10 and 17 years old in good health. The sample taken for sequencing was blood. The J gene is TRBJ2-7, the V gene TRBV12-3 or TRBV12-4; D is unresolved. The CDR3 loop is CASSLELTPEQYF. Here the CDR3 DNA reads TGTGCCAGCAGTTTAGAGCTGACTCCTGAGCAGTACTTC.